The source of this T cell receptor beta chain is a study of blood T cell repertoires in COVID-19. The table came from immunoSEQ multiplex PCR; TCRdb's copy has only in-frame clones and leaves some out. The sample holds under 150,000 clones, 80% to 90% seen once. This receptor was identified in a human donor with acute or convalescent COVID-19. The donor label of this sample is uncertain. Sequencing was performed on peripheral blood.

CDR3 loop: CASSLSGLTGELFF. CDR3 nucleotide sequence: TGTGCCAGCAGCCTTTCAGGGCTTACCGGGGAGCTGTTTTTT. The rearrangement joins TRBV7-9 to TRBJ2-2, with D possibly matching TRBD1 (5 bases). V was trimmed by 5 bases and J by 5 bases, leaving 12 bases between them. CDR1 and CDR2 (germline): SEHNR, FQNEAQ (reference sequence). The CDR3 loop spans 14 amino acids.